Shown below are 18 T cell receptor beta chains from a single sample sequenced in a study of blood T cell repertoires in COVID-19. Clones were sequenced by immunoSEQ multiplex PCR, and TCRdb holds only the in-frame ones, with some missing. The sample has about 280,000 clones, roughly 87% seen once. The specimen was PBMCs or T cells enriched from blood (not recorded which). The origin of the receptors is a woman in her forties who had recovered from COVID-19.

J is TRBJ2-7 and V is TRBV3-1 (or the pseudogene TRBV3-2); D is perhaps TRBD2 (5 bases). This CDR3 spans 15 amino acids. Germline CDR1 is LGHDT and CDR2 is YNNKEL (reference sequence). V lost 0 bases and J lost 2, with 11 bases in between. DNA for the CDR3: TGTGCCAGCAGCCAAGATCATCTAGCCGCCTACGAGCAGTACTTC. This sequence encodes CASSQDHLAAYEQYF.

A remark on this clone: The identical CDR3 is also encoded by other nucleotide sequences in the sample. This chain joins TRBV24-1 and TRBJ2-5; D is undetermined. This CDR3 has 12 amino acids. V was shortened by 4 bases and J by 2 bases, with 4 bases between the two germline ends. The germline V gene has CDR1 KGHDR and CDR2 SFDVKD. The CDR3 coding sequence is TGTGCCACCAGTGACCCTCAAGAGACCCAGTACTTC. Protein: CATSDPQETQYF.

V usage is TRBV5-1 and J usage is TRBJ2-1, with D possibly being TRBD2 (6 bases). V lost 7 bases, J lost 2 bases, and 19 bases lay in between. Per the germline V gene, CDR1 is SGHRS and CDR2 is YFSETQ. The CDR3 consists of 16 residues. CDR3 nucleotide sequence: TGCGCCAGCCGAAGATTCGGGCGGGAAACCTACAATGAGCAGTTCTTC. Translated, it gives CASRRFGRETYNEQFF.

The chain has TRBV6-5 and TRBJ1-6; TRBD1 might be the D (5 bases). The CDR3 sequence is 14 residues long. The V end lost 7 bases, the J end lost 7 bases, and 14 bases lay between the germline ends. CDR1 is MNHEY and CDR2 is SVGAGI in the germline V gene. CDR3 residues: CASTEDSLNSPLHF. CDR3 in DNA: TGTGCCAGCACCGAAGACAGCCTGAATTCACCCCTCCACTTT.

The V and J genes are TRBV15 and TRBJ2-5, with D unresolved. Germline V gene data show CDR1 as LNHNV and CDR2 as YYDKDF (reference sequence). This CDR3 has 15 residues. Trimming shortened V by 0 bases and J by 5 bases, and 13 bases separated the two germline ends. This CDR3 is CATSRDRRSGETQYF. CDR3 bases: TGTGCCACCAGCAGAGACCGAAGGAGTGGGGAGACCCAGTACTTC. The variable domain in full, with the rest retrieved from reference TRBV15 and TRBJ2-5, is DAMVIQNPRYQVTQFGKPVTLSCSQTLNHNVMYWYQQKSSQAPKLLFHYYDKDFNNEADTPDNFQSRRPNTSFCFLDIRSPGLGDTAMYLCATSRDRRSGETQYFGPGTRLLVL.

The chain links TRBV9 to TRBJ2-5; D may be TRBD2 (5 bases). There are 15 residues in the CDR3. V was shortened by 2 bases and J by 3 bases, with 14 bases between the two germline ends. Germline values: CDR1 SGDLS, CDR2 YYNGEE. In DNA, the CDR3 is TGTGCCAGCAGCGTCGGGGAGCCGGGGAAAGAGACCCAGTACTTC. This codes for CASSVGEPGKETQYF. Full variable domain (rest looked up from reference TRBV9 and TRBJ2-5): DSGVTQTPKHLITATGQRVTLRCSPRSGDLSVYWYQQSLDQGLQFLIQYYNGEERAKGNILERFSAQQFPDLHSELNLSSLELGDSALYFCASSVGEPGKETQYFGPGTRLLVL.

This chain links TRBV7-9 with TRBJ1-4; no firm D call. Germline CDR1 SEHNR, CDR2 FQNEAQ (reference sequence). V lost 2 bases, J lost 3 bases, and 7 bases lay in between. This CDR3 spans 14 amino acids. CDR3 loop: CASSLLAANEKLFF. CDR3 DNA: TGTGCCAGCAGCTTACTTGCAGCTAATGAAAAACTGTTTTTT.

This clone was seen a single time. In DNA, the CDR3 is TGTGCCAGTAGTATAGATAGTACAGGGGCTGGATATGGCTACACCTTC. Translated, it gives CASSIDSTGAGYGYTF. The rearrangement joins TRBV19 to TRBJ1-2; TRBD1 aligns across 7 bases. The CDR3 has 16 residues. Germline values: CDR1 LNHDA, CDR2 SQIVND (reference sequence). V trimming: 0 bases; J trimming: 5 bases; junction bases outside the gene matches: 9.

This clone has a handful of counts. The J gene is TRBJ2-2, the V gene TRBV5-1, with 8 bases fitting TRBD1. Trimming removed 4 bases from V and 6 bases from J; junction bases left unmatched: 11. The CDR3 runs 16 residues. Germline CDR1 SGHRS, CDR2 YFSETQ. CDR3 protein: CASSPGQGRLAGELFF. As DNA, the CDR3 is TGCGCCAGCAGCCCCGGACAGGGAAGATTGGCCGGGGAGCTGTTTTTT.

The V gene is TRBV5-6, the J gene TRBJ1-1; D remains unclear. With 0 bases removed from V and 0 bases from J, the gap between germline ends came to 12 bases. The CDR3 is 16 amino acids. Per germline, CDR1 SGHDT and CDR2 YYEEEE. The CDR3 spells CASSLGRLRMNTEAFF. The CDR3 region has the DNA TGTGCCAGCAGCTTGGGGCGGCTCCGAATGAACACTGAAGCTTTCTTT.

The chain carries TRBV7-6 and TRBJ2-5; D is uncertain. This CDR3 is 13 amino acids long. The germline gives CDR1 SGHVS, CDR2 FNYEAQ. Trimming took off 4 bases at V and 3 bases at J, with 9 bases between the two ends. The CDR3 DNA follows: TGTGCCAGCAGCTCCCCCCAAAAAGAGACCCAGTACTTC. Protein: CASSSPQKETQYF.

Written as DNA, the CDR3 is TGTGCCAGCATCTCAGGGACCGGGACAGGGGATGTAGAGACCCAGTACTTC. It is translated as CASISGTGTGDVETQYF. The V call is TRBV7-9, the J call TRBJ2-5, with TRBD1 matching 10 bases. The CDR3 sequence is 17 residues long. The ends lost 7 bases at V and 4 bases at J; junction bases unmatched: 15. CDR1 is SEHNR and CDR2 is FQNEAQ in the germline V gene (reference sequence).

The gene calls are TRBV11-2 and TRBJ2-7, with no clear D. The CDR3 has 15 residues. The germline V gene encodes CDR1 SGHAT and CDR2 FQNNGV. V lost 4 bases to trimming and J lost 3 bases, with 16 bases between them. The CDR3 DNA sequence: TGTGCCAGCAGCTCCCAACCCCTGACGGGCTACGAGCAGTACTTC. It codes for CASSSQPLTGYEQYF.

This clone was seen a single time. The CDR3 DNA reads TGTGCCAGTAGTGCCGGGGACAGGGTATTTGGCTACACCTTC. Translation: CASSAGDRVFGYTF. The chain uses TRBV19 and TRBJ1-2; 9 bases map to TRBD1. V dropped 5 bases and J dropped 7; count of bases not matched to a gene: 8. The CDR3 is 14 residues long. Germline values: CDR1 LNHDA, CDR2 SQIVND (reference sequence).

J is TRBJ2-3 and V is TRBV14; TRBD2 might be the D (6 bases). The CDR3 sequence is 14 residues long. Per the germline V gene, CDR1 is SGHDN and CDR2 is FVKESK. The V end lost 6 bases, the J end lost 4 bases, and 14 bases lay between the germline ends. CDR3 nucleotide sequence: TGTGCCAGCAGGGCGGGGTGGAGTTCAGATACGCAGTATTTT. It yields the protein CASRAGWSSDTQYF. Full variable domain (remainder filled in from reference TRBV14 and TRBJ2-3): EAGVTQFPSHSVIEKGQTVTLRCDPISGHDNLYWYRRVMGKEIKFLLHFVKESKQDESGMPNNRFLAERTGGTYSTLKVQPAELEDSGVYFCASRAGWSSDTQYFGPGTRLTVL.

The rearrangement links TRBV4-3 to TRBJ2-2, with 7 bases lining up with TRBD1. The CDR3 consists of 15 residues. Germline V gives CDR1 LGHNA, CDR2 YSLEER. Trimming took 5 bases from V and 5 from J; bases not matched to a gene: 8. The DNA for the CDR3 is TGCGCCAGCAGCACCCAGGGGGTCCGGACCGGGGAGCTGTTTTTT. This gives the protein CASSTQGVRTGELFF.

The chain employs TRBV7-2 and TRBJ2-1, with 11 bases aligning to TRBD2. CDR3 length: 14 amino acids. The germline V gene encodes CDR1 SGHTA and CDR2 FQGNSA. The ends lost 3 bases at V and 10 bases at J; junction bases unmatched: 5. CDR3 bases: TGTGCCAGCAGCTTTAGCGGGAGGGCTTCCGAGCAGTTCTTC. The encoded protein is CASSFSGRASEQFF. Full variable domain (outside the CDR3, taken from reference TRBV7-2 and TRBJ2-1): GAGVSQSPSNKVTEKGKDVELRCDPISGHTALYWYRQSLGQGLEFLIYFQGNSAPDKSGLPSDRFSAERTGGSVSTLTIQRTQQEDSAVYLCASSFSGRASEQFFGPGTRLTVL.

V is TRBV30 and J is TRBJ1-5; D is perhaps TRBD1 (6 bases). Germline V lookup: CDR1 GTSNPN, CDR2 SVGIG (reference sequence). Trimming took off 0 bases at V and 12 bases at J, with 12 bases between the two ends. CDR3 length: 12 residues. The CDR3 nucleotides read TGTGCCTGGAGTGTACAGGGCAGTCTCCAGCATTTT. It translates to CAWSVQGSLQHF.